This record covers a single TCR beta chain. These data are taken from a study of blood T cell repertoires in COVID-19. Original analysis: Amplification with reference gene primers provided the estimates of nucleated cell counts. Sequencing used immunoSEQ multiplex PCR; TCRdb keeps in-frame clones, though not all of them. The V and J calls and clone size were taken over from that table, and D and trimming were inferred from the DNA. This table holds roughly 40,000 clones, 81% found once. From germline, CDR1 is SGHNT and CDR2 YYREEE (reference sequence). This CDR3 is 14 amino acids long. Losses at the gene ends were 2 bases for V and 8 bases for J; bases not matched to a gene: 3.

The sequence was obtained from a man older than 75 with active or convalescent COVID-19. The chain uses TRBV5-4 and TRBJ2-1; 11 positions agree with TRBD2. Source material: peripheral blood. The CDR3 bases are TGTGCCAGCAGCTTAAGACTAGCGGGATATGAGCAGTTCTTC. Protein sequence: CASSLRLAGYEQFF.